This entry concerns a single T cell receptor (beta chain). From germline, CDR1 is SGHTA and CDR2 FQGNSA. Between the trimmed V and J ends, which lost 1 base and 0 bases, there was a span of 12 bases. The CDR3 runs 17 residues. Via MiXCR, TCRdb re-called the 5' RACE reads, giving one row per CDR3 protein. This sample yields some 7,900 distinct CDR3 sequences, of which roughly 50% are seen a single time; around 5% belongs to the top ten. J is TRBJ2-2 and V is TRBV7-2, with D possibly being TRBD1 or TRBD2 (5 bases each). The source is a female donor with breast cancer. Sequences were obtained from memory CD4+ T cells sorted from a lymph node. Stated subset: memory CD4+ T cells, CD4+CD45RO+CD25-. The CDR3 DNA reads TGTGCCAGCAGCTTAGAATGGGACGTCTCGAACACCGGGGAGCTGTTTTTT. Translated, it gives CASSLEWDVSNTGELFF.